Below are 21 T cell receptor beta chains sequenced from a single sample in a study of T cell repertoires in cytomegalovirus infection. TCRdb re-called the reads through MiXCR, storing one row per CDR3 protein. The sample holds about 37,000 distinct CDR3 sequences, roughly 49% seen once. No antigen has been assigned to these receptors. Sequenced material: CD8+ T cells from cultured PBMCs, taken from culture after CMV antigen stimulation. The receptors derive from a human donor in good health (CMV status not recorded). Some clones in this sample may be carry-over from other donors' samples.

V gene TRBV4-1 combines with J gene TRBJ1-2; 9 positions agree with TRBD1. The CDR3 totals 15 residues. J lost 4 bases, V lost 3 bases, and 6 bases had no gene match. From germline, CDR1 is MGHRA and CDR2 YSYEKL. The CDR3 here is CASSQASDRGYGYTF. The CDR3 region has the DNA TGCGCCAGCAGCCAGGCATCGGACAGGGGCTATGGCTACACCTTC.

The table lists this clonotype with a few counts. DNA of the CDR3: TGTGCCAGCAGCTCCTCAGACAGGGACACTGAAGCTTTCTTT. It encodes CASSSSDRDTEAFF. The V gene is TRBV7-4, the J gene TRBJ1-1, with 7 bases matching TRBD1. This CDR3 is built from 14 residues. Germline CDR1 SGHVT, CDR2 SQSDAQ. With V trimmed by 4 bases and J by 3 bases, 5 bases remained unmatched.

The J gene is TRBJ1-4, the V gene TRBV7-2; D not certain. This CDR3 spans 17 amino acids. Germline CDR1 is SGHTA and CDR2 is FQGNSA. The ends were cut back, 1 base at V and 7 bases at J, with 19 bases in the middle. The CDR3 spells CASSLVGGREPAEKLFF. CDR3 nucleotides: TGTGCCAGCAGCTTAGTCGGCGGGAGAGAACCGGCTGAAAAACTGTTTTTT.

The rearrangement links TRBV5-6 to TRBJ2-1; TRBD1 matches at 8 bases. The germline V gene encodes CDR1 SGHDT and CDR2 YYEEEE. This CDR3 has 14 amino acids. J was trimmed by 5 bases and V by 3 bases; bases with no gene match: 4. CDR3 coding DNA: TGTGCCAGCAGCTGGACGGGACAGGACAATGAGCAGTTCTTC. Its protein is CASSWTGQDNEQFF.

This clonotype was found a few times. This chain uses TRBV12-3 or TRBV12-4 with TRBJ2-3; D gene ambiguous. V lost 6 bases and J 0 bases, leaving 13 bases between the germline ends. This CDR3 has 15 residues. As DNA, the CDR3 is TGTGCCAGCAGGCAGGACGCCACTAGCACAGATACGCAGTATTTT. Protein sequence: CASRQDATSTDTQYF.

This clonotype was detected a few times. This sequence joins TRBV7-8 and TRBJ1-6; tentative D call: TRBD1 (6 bases). V gave up 3 bases and J gave up 9 bases, with 15 bases separating them. The germline V gene encodes CDR1 SGHVS and CDR2 FQNEAQ. This CDR3 spans 15 amino acids. The CDR3 nucleotides read TGTGCCAGCAGCTTTTTGACAGGATTCTCTTCACCCCTCCACTTT. Its translation: CASSFLTGFSSPLHF.

The chain links TRBV20-1 to TRBJ2-1, with D perhaps matching TRBD1 (6 bases). This CDR3 contains 16 residues. Germline-derived CDR1 and CDR2 are DFQATT and SNEGSKA (reference sequence). The V gene lost 3 bases and the J gene lost 3 bases, with 18 bases spanning the gap. CDR3 bases: TGCAGTGCTAGGGCCGACCCCGGCAGGGGCTACAATGAGCAGTTCTTC. It yields the protein CSARADPGRGYNEQFF.

J is TRBJ1-1 and V is TRBV7-3; a possible D gene is TRBD1 (5 bases). Deletions cut 2 bases from V and 1 base from J, with 11 bases between. In germline, CDR1 is SGHTA, CDR2 FQGTGA. The CDR3 has 15 residues. The CDR3 DNA reads TGTGCCAGCAGCTTAGTGGGGGGTGGGAACACTGAAGCTTTCTTT. Residues: CASSLVGGGNTEAFF.

The chain employs TRBV7-8 and TRBJ2-7; D call uncertain. The CDR3 runs to 15 residues. Per the germline V gene, CDR1 is SGHVS and CDR2 is FQNEAQ. Trimming shortened V by 2 bases and J by 3 bases, and 14 bases separated the two germline ends. The chain's CDR3 is CASSLSPRPYYEQYF. In DNA, the CDR3 is TGTGCCAGCAGCTTAAGCCCCCGTCCATACTACGAGCAGTACTTC.

There are a few counts of this clonotype. The chain uses TRBV7-9 and TRBJ2-1; 10 positions match TRBD2. Germline V gene sequence: CDR1 SEHNR, CDR2 FQNEAQ (reference sequence). The CDR3 spans 15 residues. Germline trimming cut 5 bases from V and 7 bases from J; bases unmatched to any gene: 8. CDR3 loop: CASSIKREGQNEQFF. In nucleotides, the CDR3 is TGTGCCAGCAGCATAAAGCGGGAGGGCCAAAATGAGCAGTTCTTC.

This chain uses TRBV11-2 with TRBJ2-7, with TRBD2 identical over 16 bases. The CDR3 spans 17 residues. The ends lost 6 bases at V and 6 bases at J; junction bases unmatched: 11. CDR1 is SGHAT and CDR2 is FQNNGV in the germline V gene. The CDR3, as DNA: TGTGCCAGCAGGTCGGGACTAGCGGGGGGGTTCGCCTTCGAGCAGTACTTC. Encoded protein: CASRSGLAGGFAFEQYF. Complete variable domain (other parts from reference TRBV11-2 and TRBJ2-7): EAGVAQSPRYKIIEKRQSVAFWCNPISGHATLYWYQQILGQGPKLLIQFQNNGVVDDSQLPKDRFSAERLKGVDSTLKIQPAKLEDSAVYLCASRSGLAGGFAFEQYFGPGTRLTVT.

This clonotype was seen a handful of times. This sequence joins TRBV14 and TRBJ2-1; 9 nucleotides align to TRBD1. The CDR3 loop spans 16 amino acids. After removal of 1 base from V and 4 bases from J, the junction contained 5 bases not matched to a gene. Germline V CDR1 and CDR2: SGHDN, FVKESK. CDR3 coding DNA: TGTGCCAGCAGCCAAGGGGGACAGGGCGTATACAATGAGCAGTTCTTC. Translating gives CASSQGGQGVYNEQFF.

This clonotype was found a few times. The chain links TRBV7-8 to TRBJ1-5; maybe TRBD1 (6 bases). Germline-derived CDR1 and CDR2 are SGHVS and FQNEAQ. Between the trimmed V and J ends, which lost 1 base and 2 bases, there was a span of 6 bases. The CDR3 has 14 amino acids. The CDR3 nucleotides are TGTGCCAGCAGCTTAGACAGGGGCAATCAGCCCCAGCATTTT. Its translation: CASSLDRGNQPQHF.

The J gene is TRBJ2-7, the V gene TRBV2, with D perhaps matching TRBD2 (7 bases). The CDR3 loop spans 13 amino acids. Trimming left V 11 bases short and J 6 bases short, with 20 bases between. The V gene's germline CDR1 is SNHLY and CDR2 FYNNEI. The CDR3: CAGWGGAIAEQYF. CDR3 DNA sequence: TGTGCCGGCTGGGGGGGGGCCATCGCCGAGCAGTACTTC.

The rearrangement uses TRBV2 and TRBJ2-2; tentative D call: TRBD2 (5 bases). With 2 bases removed from V and 0 bases from J, the gap between germline ends came to 10 bases. The length of the CDR3 is 16 residues. CDR1 and CDR2 from the germline V gene are SNHLY and FYNNEI. CDR3 in amino acids: CASSEWRPPNTGELFF. CDR3 in DNA: TGTGCCAGCAGTGAATGGAGGCCGCCGAACACCGGGGAGCTGTTTTTT.

The chain joins TRBV12-3 or TRBV12-4 to TRBJ1-3; TRBD1 matches at 8 bases. V gave up 6 bases and J gave up 0 bases; unmatched junction bases: 1. The CDR3 is 14 amino acids. The CDR3: CASRQGASGNTIYF. The CDR3 DNA is TGTGCCAGCAGGCAGGGGGCCTCTGGAAACACCATATATTTT.

This clonotype was recorded only once. The V gene is TRBV9, the J gene TRBJ2-1; either TRBD1 or TRBD2 may supply D (5 bases each). The CDR3 has 15 residues. CDR1 and CDR2 from the germline V gene are SGDLS and YYNGEE. V lost 0 bases, J lost 5 bases, and 12 bases lay in between. CDR3 nucleotides: TGTGCCAGCAGCGTAGGGGGGAGAGGGGACAATGAGCAGTTCTTC. Protein product: CASSVGGRGDNEQFF.

This rearrangement joins TRBV9 to TRBJ1-1, with a weak D call TRBD1 (5 bases). CDR1 and CDR2 (germline): SGDLS, YYNGEE. With 4 bases removed from V and 3 bases from J, the gap between germline ends came to 13 bases. The CDR3 sequence is 14 residues long. The CDR3 sequence: CASSPRDLDTEAFF. The CDR3 DNA reads TGTGCCAGCAGCCCCAGGGACCTGGACACTGAAGCTTTCTTT.

This clonotype was seen once. The chain is built from TRBV27 and TRBJ2-7; D call uncertain. Germline loops: CDR1 MNHEY, CDR2 SMNVEV (reference sequence). Trimming took 5 bases from V and 4 from J, leaving 18 bases between them. The CDR3 contains 15 residues. The CDR3 spells CASSQTSGSVYEQYF. CDR3 sequence (DNA): TGTGCCAGCAGTCAAACGTCGGGCAGCGTATACGAGCAGTACTTC.

The chain carries TRBV4-1 and TRBJ2-1, with 11 bases identical to TRBD2. V lost 0 bases and J lost 4; bases outside the gene matches: 5. The length of the CDR3 is 17 residues. CDR1 and CDR2 from the germline V gene are MGHRA and YSYEKL. As DNA, the CDR3 is TGCGCCAGCAGCCAAGAGCCCACTAGCGGGAGTTACAATGAGCAGTTCTTC. Translated, it gives CASSQEPTSGSYNEQFF.

The chain combines TRBV27 with TRBJ1-1; D remains ambiguous. Per the germline V gene, CDR1 is MNHEY and CDR2 is SMNVEV (reference sequence). This CDR3 spans 16 amino acids. Trimming took off 1 base at V and 3 bases at J, with 15 bases between the two ends. DNA of the CDR3: TGTGCCAGCAGTTTATACCCCGGCGGGGAGTACACTGAAGCTTTCTTT. This encodes CASSLYPGGEYTEAFF.